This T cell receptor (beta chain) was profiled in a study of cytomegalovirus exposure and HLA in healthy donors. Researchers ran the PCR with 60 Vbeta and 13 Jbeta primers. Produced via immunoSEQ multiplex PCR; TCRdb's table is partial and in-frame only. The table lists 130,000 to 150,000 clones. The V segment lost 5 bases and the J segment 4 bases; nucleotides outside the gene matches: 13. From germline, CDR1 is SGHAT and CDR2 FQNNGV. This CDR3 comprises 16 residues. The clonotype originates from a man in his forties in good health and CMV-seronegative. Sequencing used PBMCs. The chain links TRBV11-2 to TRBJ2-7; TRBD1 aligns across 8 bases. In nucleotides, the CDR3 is TGTGCCAGCAGCCTAACCCCCGACAGGGGTGTATACGAGCAGTACTTC. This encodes CASSLTPDRGVYEQYF.